The 2 T cell receptor beta chains given below trace back to one sample, sequenced in a study of cytomegalovirus exposure and HLA in healthy donors. The study ran its PCR with 60 Vbeta and 13 Jbeta primers. Assay: immunoSEQ multiplex PCR; the TCRdb copy retains only in-frame clones and omits some. The sample records about 190,000 clones, over 80% being singletons. Sequencing used PBMCs. The receptors here all came from a man aged 25-45 years in good health and CMV-seronegative.

This chain connects TRBV9 to TRBJ1-2; 11 positions match TRBD1. CDR1 and CDR2 (germline): SGDLS, YYNGEE. The CDR3 covers 15 residues. Germline trimming cut 3 bases from V and 2 bases from J; bases unmatched to any gene: 3. The chain's CDR3 is CASSEGQGGNYGYTF. The CDR3, as DNA: TGTGCCAGCAGCGAGGGACAGGGGGGAAACTATGGCTACACCTTC.

The chain employs TRBV5-5 and TRBJ2-2, with a tentative D call TRBD1 (7 bases). This CDR3 has 15 amino acids. Trimming shortened V by 1 base and J by 3 bases, and 10 bases separated the two germline ends. Germline-derived CDR1 and CDR2 are SGHKS and YYEKEE (reference sequence). Here the CDR3 reads CASSLSGGHTGELFF. DNA of the CDR3: TGTGCCAGCAGCTTGTCAGGGGGGCACACCGGGGAGCTGTTTTTT.